This TCR beta chain was recorded in a study of T cell changes during pregnancy in multiple sclerosis. The CDR3 has 13 amino acids. In germline, CDR1 is LNHDA, CDR2 SQIVND (reference sequence). Trimming shortened V by 7 bases and J by 8 bases, and 17 bases separated the two germline ends. Only in-frame clones appear in the TCRdb table, and some are missing; sequencing was by immunoSEQ multiplex PCR. The repertoire consists of roughly 29,000 clones, with approximately 94% occurring once and the leading ten covering about 0.45%. This chain uses TRBV19 with TRBJ1-2, with D perhaps matching TRBD1 (6 bases). Material: CD4+ T cells from peripheral blood mononuclear cells, obtained after pregnancy. The clonotype was recovered from a female donor with multiple sclerosis, enrolled in a pregnancy study. CDR3: CASKGGVTGGYTF. CDR3 coding DNA: TGTGCCAGTAAAGGGGGGGTTACGGGAGGCTACACCTTC.